This is a list of T cell receptor beta chains from one sample in a study of blood T cells in healthy people across ages. TCRdb redid the calling of the 5' RACE reads with MiXCR, one entry per CDR3 protein. Of hundreds of thousands of distinct CDR3 sequences listed, 24% are singletons. This sample was also put to use in a study of T cells of mothers and their children.

Sequenced material: blood. These receptors were taken from a boy aged 10-17 years in good health. Each CDR3 is given with its conserved first and last residue. Each record gives: J gene, V gene, clone size, CDR3 protein. Expanded clones get a size class; other rows say once, few or many, or leave the size out.

TRBJ1-3 TRBV7-9 few CASSTGSSGNTIYF
TRBJ2-3 TRBV6-4 . CAISESNSGRTDTQYF
TRBJ1-3 TRBV4-1 few CASSQAGSYQLGSGNTIYF
TRBJ2-1 TRBV6-5 . CASSYGRGGGNEQFF
TRBJ2-2 TRBV7-2 . CASSLATAGATGELFF
TRBJ1-5 TRBV28 few CASSLLSGGEQPQHF
TRBJ1-6 TRBV20-1 few CSASHGPPFRYNSPLHF
TRBJ2-3 TRBV28 . CASSLGTGGSTDTQYF
TRBJ1-2 TRBV9 . CASGQGDLNGYTF
TRBJ2-7 TRBV7-6 . CASSPGVMTSGRAAHEQYF
TRBJ1-2 TRBV20-1 . CSARPGQGRGYTF
TRBJ2-7 TRBV7-9 . CASSPGWTAYEQYF
TRBJ1-1 TRBV5-1 once CASFPGTANTEAFF
TRBJ2-7 TRBV20-1 . CSADPGGLSYEQYF
TRBJ1-5 TRBV7-9 . CASSLDSFNQPQHF
TRBJ2-7 TRBV21-1 few CASSKDIDYEQYF
TRBJ2-3 TRBV5-1 few CASSLAQTTDTQYF
TRBJ2-3 TRBV10-3 many CATWTGYTDTQYF
TRBJ1-1 TRBV4-1 . CASSLLSENTEAFF
TRBJ2-1 TRBV12-3/TRBV12-4 . CASTPRGDYNEQFF
TRBJ1-1 TRBV27 once CASSLFVTGEAFF
. TRBV24-1 few CATSTSGNLVDEQFF
TRBJ2-1 TRBV20-1 . CSAVQGSYNEQFF
TRBJ1-2 TRBV9 . CASSVGKTGRTAEYFNYGYTF